These T cell receptor beta chains were read from a single sample in a study of OX40 agonist ivuxolimab in advanced cancers. The protocol was immunoSEQ multiplex PCR, while the TCRdb copy is restricted to in-frame clones and leaves out a portion. In the table there are approximately 12,000 clones, about 76% of which are singletons. The source material was CD4+ or CD8+ T cells sorted from blood, sampled in a trial of the OX40 agonist ivuxolimab. Every receptor here comes from an adult with an advanced solid tumor such as melanoma, head and neck, liver or kidney cancer. Each CDR3 is given with its conserved first and last residue. A D gene is named only where the DNA matches it firmly.

v_call d_call cdr3_aa
TRBV2 NA CASSEAIDEQFF
TRBV11-2 NA CASSYRGRANEKLFF
TRBV27 NA CASTPRRGWITEAFF
TRBV7-9 NA CASSLKGGQPQHF
TRBV7-9 NA CASSPSGQFYYEQYF
TRBV28 TRBD1 CASTTGTGRGTQYF
TRBV19 NA CASKVQGNTEAFF
TRBV27 NA CASSLKGGRSSYEQYF
TRBV21-1 NA CASSHRDSNQPQHF
TRBV6-6 NA CASSPQGGNGYTF
TRBV12-2 NA CASRLGVGPSVCGDEQFF
TRBV5-6 TRBD1 CASSLTGQGITEAFF
TRBV19 TRBD2 CASSPGLDLFF
TRBV9 NA CASSAGFQETQYF
TRBV27 TRBD2 CASGHLLAGIYNEQFF
TRBV29-1 NA CSVRADTSGANVLTF
TRBV28 TRBD2 CASSFSSGSYEQYF
TRBV5-6 TRBD2 CASSTTSGSTILYNEQFF
TRBV7-6 TRBD1 CASSFRTGATSYNEQFF
TRBV5-1 NA CASSFDRTYEQYF
TRBV27 TRBD1 CASSFGQGGYEQYF
TRBV27 NA CASSLARHSNQPQHF
TRBV7-9 TRBD1 CASSPGTGNEQFF
TRBV28 NA CASSPRTRKETQYF
TRBV7-9 NA CASSLIDTEAFF
TRBV10-2 NA CASSESMNSNQPQHF
TRBV6-5 NA CASSYSFDRESAQHF
TRBV6-6 TRBD1 CASSYVTGAHNEQFF
TRBV10-3 NA CAISESVNTEAFF
TRBV2 TRBD1 CASSEAWGDRGYNQPQHF
TRBV28 NA CASIPTGPQPWAFF
TRBV15 TRBD1 CATSSPPAETGWDNEQFF
TRBV7-9 NA CASSLGVGTDTQYF
TRBV4-1 NA CASSQELSSYNEQFF
TRBV9 TRBD2 CASSLRDWTSGVSSYNEQFF
TRBV7-2 TRBD2 CASSQGLPHNEQFF
TRBV28 NA CASRVDPTNEKLFF
TRBV7-9 NA CASSFPGSSTDTQYF
TRBV11-2 NA CASSLRWARDTQYF
TRBV19 NA CASSIGGEVGHRSGANVLTF